This TCR beta chain was documented in a study of T-cell reconstitution after alpha-beta-depleted transplantation in children. TCRbeta library preparation incorporated unique molecular identifiers. TCRdb called the PCR reads again in MiXCR, with one record for every CDR3 protein. This sample has just under 550,000 distinct CDR3 sequences, with approximately 20% found just once. V dropped 0 bases and J dropped 5 bases, with 21 bases sitting between them. The CDR3 sequence is 18 residues long. Germline CDR1 reads LNHNV; CDR2 reads YYDKDF (reference sequence). This TCR derives from a human donor who donated a stem cell graft to a child with acute lymphoblastic leukemia. The rearrangement joins TRBV15 to TRBJ2-3; D perhaps matches TRBD1 (6 bases). Sample: PBMCs from the stem cell graft donor, taken from the stem cell graft. The CDR3 loop is CATSRDPYRDNQEDTQYF. Written as DNA, the CDR3 is TGTGCCACCAGCAGAGACCCCTACCGGGACAACCAAGAAGATACGCAGTATTTT. Supplemented by reference TRBV15 and TRBJ2-3, the full variable domain reads DAMVIQNPRYQVTQFGKPVTLSCSQTLNHNVMYWYQQKSSQAPKLLFHYYDKDFNNEADTPDNFQSRRPNTSFCFLDIRSPGLGDTAMYLCATSRDPYRDNQEDTQYFGPGTRLTVL.